These 13 T cell receptor beta chains were sequenced from one sample in a study of blood T cell repertoires in COVID-19. Method: immunoSEQ multiplex PCR; TCRdb's copy keeps in-frame clones and lacks some. The sample lists tens of thousands of clones; 70% to 90% were seen once. The source material was peripheral blood. Receptors were obtained from a human donor in a cohort sampled during active COVID-19.

The chain couples TRBV10-1 to TRBJ1-2, with D perhaps matching TRBD1 (5 bases). CDR3 length equals 11 residues. The V end was cut by 9 bases, the J end by 10 bases, with 15 bases between. Germline V gene lookup returns CDR1 WNHNN and CDR2 SYGVQD (reference sequence). CDR3 amino acids: CARLAGPYYTF. CDR3 in DNA: TGCGCCAGGTTGGCAGGGCCCTACTACACCTTC.

The sample holds one count of this clone. The rearrangement joins TRBV16 to TRBJ2-7, with D possibly TRBD1 on 5 matching bases. Deletions cut 3 bases from V and 6 bases from J, with 15 bases between. Germline-derived CDR1 and CDR2 are KGHSY and FQNENV. This CDR3 is 14 amino acids long. The CDR3 region has the DNA TGTGCCAGCAGCCAGGTCAGGGCCTCCGGCGAGCAGTACTTC. Its translation is CASSQVRASGEQYF.

The sample holds many counts of this clone. V is TRBV5-4 and J is TRBJ1-2; 8 nucleotides agree with TRBD1. This CDR3 spans 12 amino acids. Per germline, CDR1 SGHNT and CDR2 YYREEE (reference sequence). The J segment lost 8 bases and the V segment lost 3 bases, leaving 3 bases of the junction unmatched. The CDR3 region is CASSSDRVGYTF. CDR3 bases: TGTGCCAGCAGCTCGGACAGGGTCGGCTACACCTTC.

The gene calls are TRBV11-3 and TRBJ2-2; 15 bases fit TRBD2. V shed 4 bases, J shed 6 bases, and the junction held 6 bases outside the gene matches. This CDR3 is built from 17 residues. Germline CDR1 reads SGHNT; CDR2 reads YENEEA. CDR3 nucleotides: TGTGCCAGCAGCTCGGGACTAGCGGGGGGAGGGGCCGGGGAGCTGTTTTTT. It encodes CASSSGLAGGGAGELFF.

This rearrangement joins TRBV7-2 to TRBJ2-1; 10 nucleotides agree with TRBD1. This CDR3 has 15 amino acids. V lost 1 base, J lost 8 bases, and 5 bases stayed unmatched. CDR1 and CDR2 from the germline V gene are SGHTA and FQGNSA. CDR3 sequence: CASSLGTGGADEQFF. The CDR3 nucleotides read TGTGCCAGCAGCTTAGGGACAGGGGGGGCCGATGAGCAGTTCTTC.

This clone was detected once. This sequence joins TRBV29-1 and TRBJ2-5; 8 bases map to TRBD2. CDR1 and CDR2 (germline): SQVTM, ANQGSEA. Trimming removed 3 bases from V and 2 bases from J; junction bases left unmatched: 5. CDR3 length equals 14 residues. The CDR3 is CSVDLAGRQETQYF. CDR3 in DNA: TGCAGCGTTGATTTAGCGGGGAGGCAAGAGACCCAGTACTTC.

This chain uses TRBV5-1 with TRBJ2-1; 8 nucleotides align to TRBD2. The CDR3 has 16 amino acids. With 0 bases clipped from V and 4 bases from J, the junction kept 6 bases outside the gene matches. From germline, CDR1 is SGHRS and CDR2 YFSETQ. CDR3 sequence reads: CASSLAPGGIYNEQFF. DNA of the CDR3: TGCGCCAGCAGCTTGGCACCGGGGGGGATTTACAATGAGCAGTTCTTC.

The chain has TRBV28 and TRBJ2-1; D is possibly TRBD2 (7 bases). The CDR3 length is 15 residues. Trimming pared 9 bases from V and 6 bases from J, leaving 21 bases between. Germline V gene sequence: CDR1 MDHEN, CDR2 SYDVKM. CDR3 sequence: CASVIGGASGNEQFF. CDR3 in DNA: TGTGCCAGTGTTATAGGGGGGGCCTCGGGCAATGAGCAGTTCTTC.

Only a few counts were recorded for this clone. CDR3: CASSLRGIETQYF. Written as DNA, the CDR3 is TGTGCCAGCAGCTTGCGAGGGATAGAGACCCAGTACTTC. The rearrangement links TRBV5-6 to TRBJ2-5; D is perhaps TRBD2 (5 bases). The CDR3 loop spans 13 amino acids. Germline lookup yields CDR1 SGHDT and CDR2 YYEEEE. Trimming shortened V by 1 base and J by 4 bases, and 8 bases separated the two germline ends. The whole variable domain, remainder taken from reference TRBV5-6 and TRBJ2-5, is DAGVTQSPTHLIKTRGQQVTLRCSPKSGHDTVSWYQQALGQGPQFIFQYYEEEERQRGNFPDRFSGHQFPNYSSELNVNALLLGDSALYLCASSLRGIETQYFGPGTRLLVL.

The chain couples TRBV7-2 to TRBJ1-2; 8 bases map to TRBD1. Germline V lookup: CDR1 SGHTA, CDR2 FQGNSA. V was pared by 5 bases and J by 13 bases, with 15 bases of the junction left unmatched. This CDR3 comprises 14 residues. CDR3 coding DNA: TGTGCCAGCAGCCCTCAGATCGGACAGGGCCTTAGCACCTTC. Its protein product is CASSPQIGQGLSTF.

In this sample, this clone turned up a few times. The chain uses TRBV5-1 and TRBJ1-5; D may be TRBD1 (6 bases). V was shortened by 4 bases and J by 7 bases, with 12 bases between the two germline ends. The CDR3 is 13 residues long. Germline CDR1 SGHRS, CDR2 YFSETQ. The CDR3 spells CASSLGAGQPQHF. The CDR3 coding sequence is TGCGCCAGCAGCCTGGGGGCGGGACAGCCCCAGCATTTT.

In this sample, this clone turned up a few times. CDR3 bases: TGCGCCAGCAGCCCGGGAAACTATGGCTACACCTTC. It specifies CASSPGNYGYTF. The genes are TRBV5-1 and TRBJ1-2; no firm D call. The germline V gene encodes CDR1 SGHRS and CDR2 YFSETQ. V shed 4 bases and J shed 2 bases, with 6 bases lying between them. There are 12 residues in the CDR3.

J is TRBJ1-5 and V is TRBV28; D remains ambiguous. Germline V lookup: CDR1 MDHEN, CDR2 SYDVKM. This CDR3 is built from 15 residues. V lost 4 bases and J lost 4, with 14 bases in between. The DNA of the CDR3 is TGTGCCAGCAGTTCTTCCGCTACTATTAATCAGCCCCAGCATTTT. It is translated as CASSSSATINQPQHF.